This TCR beta chain derives from a study of beta chain features in type 1 diabetes. For the study at large: No age, gender or cell yield differences were seen between patients and healthy donors. Points from the study as a whole: Within the patient group, naive, central memory and Treg TCRB repertoires appeared more similar to each other than within healthy donors.

TCRB transcripts that were expressed got sequenced, as all of the isolated RNA had been reverse transcribed. The repertoire was sequenced with immunoSEQ multiplex PCR; TCRdb's copy has only in-frame clones and lacks some. This table has about 320,000 clones, 11% to 15% appearing once. This clone was found a few times. Antigen: not known. Via the markers CD45RO/CCR7/CD25/CD127/CD95/CD27, stem cell-like memory, regulatory, central memory and naive CD4+ cells were sorted. V dropped 3 bases and J dropped 5 bases, with 9 bases sitting between them. Germline CDR1 SGHDT, CDR2 YYEEEE. The CDR3 spans 13 residues.

The sequence was collected from a man aged 25-40 years in good health. This rearrangement joins TRBV5-6 to TRBJ1-5; D not resolved. The sample was central memory CD4+ T cells from blood. CDR3 sequence reads: CASSYTTHQPQHF. DNA of the CDR3: TGTGCCAGCAGCTATACGACTCATCAGCCCCAGCATTTT. The full variable domain, completed using reference TRBV5-6 and TRBJ1-5, is DAGVTQSPTHLIKTRGQQVTLRCSPKSGHDTVSWYQQALGQGPQFIFQYYEEEERQRGNFPDRFSGHQFPNYSSELNVNALLLGDSALYLCASSYTTHQPQHFGDGTRLSIL.